This T cell receptor beta chain was recorded in a study of CD8+CD57+ T cells in acquired aplastic anemia. General study results and limits: Patients did not significantly differ from controls in CD8+ Simpson's diversity.

Before being chosen for sequencing, patients had shown CD8+CD57+ cell expansion by flow cytometry. CDR3 and TCR beta VDJ profiling relied on genomic DNA as the template. TCRdb itself ran the reads through MiXCR, one entry per CDR3 protein. The table shows about 180,000 distinct CDR3 sequences, with 63% occurring only once. Germline CDR1 LNHDA, CDR2 SQIVND (reference sequence). The CDR3 consists of 14 residues. The trim removed 3 bases at V and 10 bases at J, leaving 10 bases unmatched. Regarding this clonotype: The antigen is not known.

Sequencing was carried out using sorted CD4+, CD8+, or CD8+CD57+ T cells (not recorded which) from PBMCs. This receptor was taken from a human donor with aplastic anemia. This sequence joins TRBV19 and TRBJ1-1; TRBD1 matches 8 bases. The CDR3 region has the DNA TGTGCCAGTAGTATCTTACAGGGGGACGGGCGAGCTTTCTTT. Residues: CASSILQGDGRAFF.